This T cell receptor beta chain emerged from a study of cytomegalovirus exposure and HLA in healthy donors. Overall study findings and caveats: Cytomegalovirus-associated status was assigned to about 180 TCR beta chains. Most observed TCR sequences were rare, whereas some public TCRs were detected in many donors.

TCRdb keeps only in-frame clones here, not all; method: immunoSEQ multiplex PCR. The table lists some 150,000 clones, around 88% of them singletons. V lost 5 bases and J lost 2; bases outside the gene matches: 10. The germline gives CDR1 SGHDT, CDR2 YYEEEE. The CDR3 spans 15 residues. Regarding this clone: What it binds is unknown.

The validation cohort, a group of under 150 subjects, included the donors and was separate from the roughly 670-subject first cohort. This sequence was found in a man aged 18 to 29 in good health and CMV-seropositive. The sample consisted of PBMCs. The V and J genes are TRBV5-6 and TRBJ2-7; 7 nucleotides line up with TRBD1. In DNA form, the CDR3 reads TGTGCCAGCAGTTACGGGGACAGAGATCCCTACGAGCAGTACTTC. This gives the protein CASSYGDRDPYEQYF. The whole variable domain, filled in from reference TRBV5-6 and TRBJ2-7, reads DAGVTQSPTHLIKTRGQQVTLRCSPKSGHDTVSWYQQALGQGPQFIFQYYEEEERQRGNFPDRFSGHQFPNYSSELNVNALLLGDSALYLCASSYGDRDPYEQYFGPGTRLTVT.